Listed below are T cell receptor beta chains from one sample, sequenced in a study of T cells in narcolepsy. Assay: immunoSEQ multiplex PCR; the TCRdb copy retains only in-frame clones and omits some. The repertoire holds about 30,000 clones, with around four fifths as singletons. The sample was CD45RA- memory CD4+ T cells from PBMCs. These receptor sequences come from a human donor with narcolepsy. Each CDR3 is given with its conserved first and last residue. Clone size, where shown, is once, few, many, or a class for clones that have expanded.

abundance	len	v_gene	CDR3aa
NA	14	TRBV5-1	CASNNGDSQETQYF
few	13	TRBV6-5	CASVQTNNSPLHF
once	13	TRBV7-2	CASSPSPNEKLFF
NA	19	TRBV4-2	CASSQGMYRGQGSSYEQYF
few	14	TRBV7-2	CASSLAQYTGELFF
NA	14	TRBV7-2	CASSFGPTGETQYF
NA	15	TRBV2	CASAEGGGGGDTQYF
few	14	TRBV19	CASNGGTGSGELFF
NA	18	TRBV4-1	CASSQVDMGSSYNSPLHF
NA	14	TRBV2	CAASTWSTYNEQFF
NA	15	TRBV7-9	CASSRSAKSTDTQYF
NA	15	TRBV19	CASSDSGQGNQPQHF
NA	14	TRBV15	CATSRDLSGNTIYF
NA	15	TRBV27	CASSLEVSGANVLTF
NA	14	TRBV2	CASSENTGVLGYTF
NA	15	TRBV27	CASRPGHLNTGELFF
NA	16	TRBV19	CASSPQTERENQPQHF
once	14	TRBV28	CASRKGTAYYEQYF
NA	14	TRBV6-1	CASRLGEGIYGYTF
few	15	TRBV5-6	CASSLAGGRVAEAFF
once	14	TRBV29-1	CSVSPKAGTGELFF
NA	16	TRBV19	CASGTRGGTGANVLTF
NA	16	TRBV28	CASSPRGLRNYYEQYF
NA	16	TRBV5-1	CASSWPLAAGADTQYF
NA	16	TRBV4-2	CASSPPSGWTGTGYTF
NA	14	TRBV6-5	CASSPGTNTDTQYF
NA	16	TRBV4-3	CASSQEPEAADNEQFF
NA	14	TRBV7-9	CASSSGTGEGGAFF
NA	16	TRBV5-6	CASSSLSGGATDTQYF
NA	17	TRBV7-9	CASSFGTSGAFPSTQYF